This T cell receptor (beta chain) was identified in a study of blood T cell repertoires in COVID-19. The assay was immunoSEQ multiplex PCR, and TCRdb's table has in-frame clones only and misses some. This repertoire shows 200,000 or so clones, about 87% found once; its top ten account for 2% to 3%. In germline, CDR1 is SGHNT, CDR2 YYREEE (reference sequence). The CDR3 totals 15 residues. V dropped 0 bases and J dropped 8 bases, with 15 bases sitting between them. The receptor was isolated from a woman between 35 and 50 years old with acute COVID-19. Sequenced: PBMCs or T cells enriched from blood (not recorded which). J is TRBJ2-4 and V is TRBV5-4; D may be TRBD2 (7 bases). The CDR3 region has the DNA TGTGCCAGCAGCTTGGCGGGGGGCTATGAGGACATTCAGTACTTC. It specifies CASSLAGGYEDIQYF.